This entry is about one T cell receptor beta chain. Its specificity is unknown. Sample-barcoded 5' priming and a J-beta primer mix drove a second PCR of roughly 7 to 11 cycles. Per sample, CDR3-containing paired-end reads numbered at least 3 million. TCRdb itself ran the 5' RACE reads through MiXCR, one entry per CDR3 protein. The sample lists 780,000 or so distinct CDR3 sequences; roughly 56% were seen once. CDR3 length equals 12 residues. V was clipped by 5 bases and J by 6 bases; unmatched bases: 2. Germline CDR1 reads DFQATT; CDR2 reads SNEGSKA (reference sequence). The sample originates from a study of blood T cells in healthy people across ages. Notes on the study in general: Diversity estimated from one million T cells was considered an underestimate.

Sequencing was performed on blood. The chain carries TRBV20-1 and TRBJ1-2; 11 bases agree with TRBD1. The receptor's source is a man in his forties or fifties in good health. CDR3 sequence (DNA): TGCAGTGCTGGGGACAGGGGGGATGGCTACACCTTC. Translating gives CSAGDRGDGYTF.